The rows below give T cell receptor beta chains drawn from one sample of a study of blood T cells in healthy people across ages. In TCRdb, the 5' RACE reads were re-called with MiXCR into one record per CDR3 protein. The top ten hold 15% of the sample, which has hundreds of thousands of distinct CDR3 sequences, about 34% seen once. Sequencing input: blood. These receptor sequences come from an elderly woman in good health. Each CDR3 is given with its conserved first and last residue. The order of the fields is V gene, J gene, D gene, clone size, CDR3 length, CDR3 protein, CDR3 DNA. D genes are given only for firm matches. Expanded clones get a size class; other rows say once, few or many, or leave the size out.

v_call: TRBV7-2
j_call: TRBJ2-5
d_call: NA
clone_size: NA
cdr3_length: 15
cdr3_aa: CASSARQSNCKEQYF
cdr3_nt: TGTGCCAGCAGCGCTAGACAGAGCAACTGCAAGGAGCAGTACTTC

v_call: TRBV18
j_call: TRBJ2-4
d_call: NA
clone_size: NA
cdr3_length: 15
cdr3_aa: CASPPRAGDRDIQYF
cdr3_nt: TGTGCCAGCCCACCACGGGCAGGGGATCGAGACATTCAGTACTTC

v_call: TRBV6-6
j_call: TRBJ1-2
d_call: NA
clone_size: NA
cdr3_length: 17
cdr3_aa: CASSQDVQAVINYGYTF
cdr3_nt: TGTGCCAGCAGCCAAGATGTACAGGCTGTTATTAACTATGGCTACACCTTC

v_call: TRBV4-1
j_call: TRBJ2-1
d_call: TRBD2
clone_size: NA
cdr3_length: 15
cdr3_aa: CASSGRTSAYNEQFF
cdr3_nt: TGCGCCAGCAGCGGAAGGACTAGCGCTTACAATGAGCAGTTCTTC

v_call: TRBV20-1
j_call: TRBJ2-3
d_call: TRBD2
clone_size: NA
cdr3_length: 12
cdr3_aa: CRVAGVADTQYF
cdr3_nt: TGCAGGGTCGCGGGGGTCGCAGATACGCAGTATTTT

v_call: TRBV5-1
j_call: TRBJ2-5
d_call: NA
clone_size: many
cdr3_length: 16
cdr3_aa: CASSLRPPRDKETQYF
cdr3_nt: TGCGCCAGCAGCTTGAGGCCTCCCCGGGACAAGGAGACCCAGTACTTC

v_call: TRBV5-6
j_call: TRBJ2-3
d_call: TRBD2
clone_size: NA
cdr3_length: 15
cdr3_aa: CASSRTSGITDTQYF
cdr3_nt: TGTGCCAGCAGCAGGACTAGCGGCATCACAGATACGCAGTATTTT

v_call: TRBV20-1
j_call: TRBJ2-5
d_call: NA
clone_size: many
cdr3_length: 14
cdr3_aa: CSARGQDRAETQYF
cdr3_nt: TGCAGTGCTAGAGGACAGGACCGGGCAGAGACCCAGTACTTC

v_call: TRBV5-1
j_call: TRBJ2-5
d_call: NA
clone_size: NA
cdr3_length: 8
cdr3_aa: CVQETQYF
cdr3_nt: TGCGTTCAAGAGACCCAGTACTTC

v_call: TRBV15
j_call: TRBJ2-5
d_call: NA
clone_size: NA
cdr3_length: 15
cdr3_aa: CATSRELGGFETQYF
cdr3_nt: TGTGCCACCAGCAGAGAGCTTGGTGGTTTTGAGACCCAGTACTTC

v_call: TRBV4-1
j_call: TRBJ1-1
d_call: NA
clone_size: many
cdr3_length: 15
cdr3_aa: CASSPLDSANTEAFF
cdr3_nt: TGCGCCAGCAGCCCCTTGGACAGTGCCAACACTGAAGCTTTCTTT

v_call: TRBV19
j_call: TRBJ1-5
d_call: NA
clone_size: NA
cdr3_length: 15
cdr3_aa: CASSTPGTMNQPQHF
cdr3_nt: TGTGCCAGTAGTACGCCCGGGACAATGAATCAGCCCCAGCATTTT

v_call: TRBV5-5
j_call: TRBJ1-1
d_call: NA
clone_size: many
cdr3_length: 13
cdr3_aa: CASSLFSNTEAFF
cdr3_nt: TGTGCCAGCAGCTTGTTTTCTAACACTGAAGCTTTCTTT

v_call: TRBV7-9
j_call: TRBJ2-5
d_call: NA
clone_size: many
cdr3_length: 14
cdr3_aa: CASSLAARGETQYF
cdr3_nt: TGTGCCAGCAGCTTAGCGGCAAGGGGAGAGACCCAGTACTTC

v_call: TRBV20-1
j_call: TRBJ2-3
d_call: NA
clone_size: many
cdr3_length: 14
cdr3_aa: CSARTHSGTDTQYF
cdr3_nt: TGCAGTGCTAGAACTCACTCGGGTACAGATACGCAGTATTTT

v_call: TRBV20-1
j_call: TRBJ2-7
d_call: TRBD2
clone_size: many
cdr3_length: 13
cdr3_aa: CSARKRLAREQYF
cdr3_nt: TGCAGTGCCCGTAAACGACTAGCTCGGGAGCAGTACTTC

v_call: TRBV20-1
j_call: TRBJ2-7
d_call: NA
clone_size: many
cdr3_length: 13
cdr3_aa: CSAESEGGYEQYF
cdr3_nt: TGCAGTGCGGAGAGTGAAGGGGGGTACGAGCAGTACTTC

v_call: TRBV30
j_call: TRBJ2-2
d_call: NA
clone_size: NA
cdr3_length: 14
cdr3_aa: CAWSKGVLTGELFF
cdr3_nt: TGTGCCTGGAGTAAGGGGGTACTCACCGGGGAGCTGTTTTTT

v_call: TRBV15
j_call: TRBJ2-7
d_call: NA
clone_size: NA
cdr3_length: 14
cdr3_aa: CATSRGRSSYEQYF
cdr3_nt: TGTGCCACCAGCAGAGGACGGAGCTCCTACGAGCAGTACTTC

v_call: TRBV12-3/TRBV12-4
j_call: TRBJ1-5
d_call: NA
clone_size: NA
cdr3_length: 14
cdr3_aa: CASSFMQGNQPQHF
cdr3_nt: TGTGCCAGCAGTTTCATGCAAGGCAATCAGCCCCAGCATTTT

v_call: TRBV5-1
j_call: TRBJ2-7
d_call: NA
clone_size: NA
cdr3_length: 14
cdr3_aa: CASSLDSRGMEQYF
cdr3_nt: TGCGCCAGCAGCTTGGACAGTCGGGGTATGGAGCAGTACTTC

v_call: TRBV7-8
j_call: TRBJ1-2
d_call: NA
clone_size: NA
cdr3_length: 17
cdr3_aa: CASSLEAGALSNYGYTF
cdr3_nt: TGTGCCAGCAGCTTAGAAGCAGGGGCCCTTTCAAACTATGGCTACACCTTC

v_call: TRBV6-2/TRBV6-3
j_call: TRBJ1-5
d_call: NA
clone_size: NA
cdr3_length: 18
cdr3_aa: CASSTVLPTVLSNQPQHF
cdr3_nt: TGTGCCAGCAGTACGGTCCTTCCTACAGTGCTTAGCAATCAGCCCCAGCATTTT